The sample holds a few counts of the clone carrying this TCR beta chain. Its matching antigen is unknown. The sample is drawn from a study of Ad26.COV2.S vaccination and SARS-CoV-2 variants. Study context: Dosing was one shot or two shots 56 days apart.

Treatment noted: roughly 18 received Ad26.COV2.S at low or high dose, single or two shots; several received placebo; per-sample allocation not given. On day 63 after the first injection, vaccine and placebo recipients gave samples. Vaccination employed an Ad26 vector expressing the Wuhan-strain SARS-CoV-2 spike. Study findings and constraints: Vaccine recipients and placebo recipients showed similar non-spike TCR breadth. Estimates derived from TCR breadth and depth analyses may have underestimated total T cell responses.

Trimming took off 5 bases at V and 2 bases at J, with 13 bases between the two ends. The CDR3 has 15 residues. Germline V lookup: CDR1 SEHNR, CDR2 FQNEAQ (reference sequence). Profiling relied on immunoSEQ multiplex PCR, and the TCRdb table lists in-frame clones only, not all of them. The top ten clones hold less than 5.5% of a sample with about 440,000 clones, around 90% of them seen once. The sample consisted of peripheral blood, taken in a trial of Ad26.COV2.S vaccine versus placebo. This sequence joins TRBV7-9 and TRBJ1-5, with D possibly being TRBD1 (6 bases). The TCR comes from a person between 18 and 59 years old who received the Ad26.COV2.S COVID-19 vaccine or a placebo. The CDR3 sequence: CASSTGTGGNQPQHF. As DNA, the CDR3 is TGTGCCAGCAGCACAGGGACCGGCGGCAATCAGCCCCAGCATTTT.